Each of the 21 T cell receptor beta chains below was sequenced from the same sample in a study of T cell clonality in common variable immunodeficiency. Which antigens these TCRs recognize remains unknown. General study results and limits: In common variable immunodeficiency, TCR beta chains reportedly carried fewer deletions and N-nucleotide insertions.

TCRdb keeps only in-frame clones here, not all; method: immunoSEQ multiplex PCR. This sample comprises roughly 39,000 clones, none seen once only. Sequenced: peripheral blood mononuclear cells. These receptors came from a human donor with common variable immunodeficiency.

This clone has ten or more counts. The read ends 3 residues shy of where the CDR3 ends; the end is completed using the germline J gene. The chain employs TRBV20-1 and TRBJ2-1, with TRBD1 identical over 10 bases. Germline V gives CDR1 DFQATT, CDR2 SNEGSKA (reference sequence). The CDR3 has 15 amino acids. V dropped 1 base and J dropped 4; count of bases not matched to a gene: 4. The CDR3 is CSARVGTGVYNEQFF. The sequenced part of the CDR3 DNA is TGCAGTGCTAGAGTTGGGACAGGGGTTTACAATGAG.

The table lists this clone with a few counts. The read ends 3 residues shy of where the CDR3 ends; the end is completed using the germline J gene. V gene TRBV6-4 combines with J gene TRBJ2-2; TRBD2 aligns across 11 bases. The V segment lost 3 bases and the J segment 3 bases; nucleotides outside the gene matches: 0. Germline V gene lookup returns CDR1 MRHNA and CDR2 SNTAGT. The length of the CDR3 is 15 residues. Incomplete CDR3 DNA: TGTGCCAGCAGTGAACTAGCGGGAGACACCGGGGAG. It translates to CASSELAGDTGE. The full-length CDR3 reads as CASSELAGDTGELFF.

Concerning this clone: The read terminates 3 residues ahead of where the CDR3 ends, so the germline J gene completes it. This chain connects TRBV6-2 or TRBV6-3 to TRBJ2-1, with 11 nucleotides matching TRBD2. The germline V gene has CDR1 MNHEY and CDR2 SVGEGT. After removal of 8 bases from V and 3 bases from J, the junction contained 9 bases not matched to a gene. This CDR3 has 16 amino acids. The CDR3 is CASGLVAGGLYNEQFF. Incomplete CDR3 DNA: TGTGCCAGCGGACTCGTAGCGGGGGGGCTCTACAATGAG.

This clone was seen ten or more times. The CDR3 end falls 3 residues outside the read, so it is completed with the germline J gene. The chain uses TRBV29-1 and TRBJ2-5, with 13 nucleotides matching TRBD2. This CDR3 comprises 15 residues. Germline V gene data show CDR1 as SQVTM and CDR2 as ANQGSEA. Trimming cost V 6 bases and J 5 bases; bases outside gene matches: 9. Partial CDR3 DNA: TGCAGCGTATCAAAGGGACTAGCGGGAAAGGAGACC. The encoded protein is CSVSKGLAGKET. The entire CDR3 protein reads CSVSKGLAGKETQYF.

This clone occurred many times. The read ends 3 residues before the CDR3 terminus; that terminus is restored from the germline J gene. The chain is built from TRBV5-1 and TRBJ2-3; TRBD1 matches at 9 bases. Unmatched junction bases numbered 5, after V lost 0 bases and J lost 0 bases. Looked up from germline, CDR1 is SGHRS and CDR2 is YFSETQ. This CDR3 is 17 amino acids long. The CDR3 region is CASSLGSGTGSTDTQYF. The covered CDR3 bases are TGCGCCAGCAGCTTGGGGTCCGGGACAGGGAGCACAGATACG.

This clone was found many times. The CDR3 end is not reached by the read, which stops 3 residues before it; the germline J gene fills it in. The chain has TRBV2 and TRBJ1-1; D perhaps matches TRBD1 (6 bases). V was pared by 7 bases and J by 0 bases, with 12 bases between. The CDR3 is 14 amino acids. Germline-derived CDR1 and CDR2 are SNHLY and FYNNEI. The sequenced part of the CDR3 DNA is TGTGCCAGCAAAACAGGGAGCATGAACACTGAA. Its protein product is CASKTGSMNTE. The full CDR3 protein reads CASKTGSMNTEAFF.

This clone was counted ten times or more. With the read ending 3 residues before the CDR3 end, the germline J gene is used to fill in that end. This chain uses TRBV7-9 with TRBJ2-5; 8 nucleotides align to TRBD1. CDR3 length: 13 residues. Trimming took 4 bases from V and 5 from J; bases not matched to a gene: 3. Germline V gene sequence: CDR1 SEHNR, CDR2 FQNEAQ (reference sequence). The CDR3 DNA, read in part, is TGTGCCAGCAGCTCGGGACAGGCCGAGACC. It translates to CASSSGQAET. The complete CDR3 reads CASSSGQAETQYF.

This clone has only a few counts. The observed sequence ends 3 residues before the CDR3 terminus, with the missing tail filled in from the germline J gene. The V gene is TRBV29-1, the J gene TRBJ2-7; 8 bases are a match to TRBD1. The V gene's germline CDR1 is SQVTM and CDR2 ANQGSEA. The CDR3 is 13 residues long. V lost 8 bases and J lost 1; bases outside the gene matches: 7. The part of the CDR3 DNA that was read is TGCAGCATCATCTGGACAGGGTCCTACGAG. As protein: CSIIWTGSYE. The whole CDR3 reads CSIIWTGSYEQYF.

As concerns this clone: The read comes to an end 3 residues before the CDR3 does, leaving the germline J gene to fill in the end. The sample has other DNA sequences that encode this CDR3 too. The chain is built from TRBV19 and TRBJ2-6, with D hard to call. The CDR3 runs 15 residues. V gave up 5 bases and J gave up 4 bases, with 12 bases separating them. The germline gives CDR1 LNHDA, CDR2 SQIVND (reference sequence). The CDR3 protein is CASSPRDSGANVLTF. The CDR3 DNA, read in part, is TGTGCCAGTAGTCCACGCGACTCGGGGGCCAACGTC. Full variable domain (rest looked up from reference TRBV19 and TRBJ2-6): DGGITQSPKYLFRKEGQNVTLSCEQNLNHDAMYWYRQDPGQGLRLIYYSQIVNDFQKGDIAEGYSVSREKKESFPLTVTSAQKNPTAFYLCASSPRDSGANVLTFGAGSRLTVL.

Many counts were recorded for this clone. A junction end diverges from the germline sequence, so it may reflect a read error. The sequence runs out 3 residues before the end of the CDR3; the remainder is reconstructed from the germline J gene. The genes are TRBV4-2 and TRBJ2-7; 10 bases line up with TRBD1. This CDR3 comprises 15 residues. Germline V gene sequence: CDR1 LGHNA, CDR2 YNFKEQ. The sequenced part of the CDR3 DNA is TGCGCCAGCAGCTTCTCCGGGACAGGGGAATACGAG. Translated, it gives CASSFSGTGEYE. The complete CDR3 sequence is CASSFSGTGEYEQYF.

A few counts support this clone. The junction shows a germline mismatch at one end, possibly a read error. With the read ending 3 residues before the CDR3 end, the germline J gene is used to fill in that end. V and J are TRBV7-7 and TRBJ2-1; 14 nucleotides agree with TRBD2. Per germline, CDR1 SSHAT and CDR2 FNYEAQ (reference sequence). This CDR3 comprises 15 residues. The DNA read from the CDR3 is TGTGCTAGCAGCTTAGGGACTAGCGGGAGTGATGAG. Encoded protein: CASSLGTSGSDE. The whole CDR3 region reads CASSLGTSGSDEQFF.

This clone has only a few counts. The read stops 3 residues short of the end of the CDR3; the missing end is completed from the germline J gene. The rearrangement joins TRBV7-2 to TRBJ1-6, with TRBD1 as a possible D gene (5 bases). The CDR3 spans 15 residues. Per germline, CDR1 SGHTA and CDR2 FQGNSA. V was cut by 2 bases and J by 8 bases, with 13 bases left in between. Incomplete CDR3 DNA: TGTGCCAGCAGCTTACGCAGGGCGATTGATTCACCC. Its translation: CASSLRRAIDSP. The full CDR3 reads CASSLRRAIDSPLHF.

A note on this clone: Read coverage stops 3 residues before the CDR3 terminus; the germline J gene supplies the remainder. The chain has TRBV30 and TRBJ2-6, with D maybe TRBD1 (5 bases). With 4 bases removed from V and 0 bases from J, the gap between germline ends came to 10 bases. This CDR3 is built from 15 residues. Germline V lookup: CDR1 GTSNPN, CDR2 SVGIG (reference sequence). CDR3 amino acids: CAWTTGDSGANVLTF. The sequenced CDR3 bases are TGTGCCTGGACTACAGGAGACTCTGGGGCCAACGTC.

Concerning this clone itself: The observed sequence ends 3 residues before the CDR3 terminus, with the missing tail filled in from the germline J gene. The chain recombines TRBV11-3 with TRBJ2-3; perhaps TRBD2 as D (5 bases). The germline V gene encodes CDR1 SGHNT and CDR2 YENEEA. CDR3 size: 12 residues. With 3 bases removed from V and 6 bases from J, the gap between germline ends came to 7 bases. CDR3 sequence reads: CASSFQRDTQYF. The covered CDR3 bases are TGTGCCAGCAGCTTCCAGCGGGATACG.

This clone appeared many times. Sequencing ends 3 residues short of the CDR3 end; the germline J gene provides the rest. The chain has TRBV19 and TRBJ2-2, with D unclear. CDR1 is LNHDA, CDR2 SQIVND, per germline (reference sequence). V gave up 7 bases and J gave up 4 bases, with 19 bases separating them. The CDR3 has 16 residues. The CDR3 DNA, read in part, is TGTGCCAGTACTTCTCGCGAGGCTAGTGGCACCGGGGAG. This gives the protein CASTSREASGTGE. The whole CDR3 sequence is CASTSREASGTGELFF. Full variable domain (missing parts from reference TRBV19 and TRBJ2-2): DGGITQSPKYLFRKEGQNVTLSCEQNLNHDAMYWYRQDPGQGLRLIYYSQIVNDFQKGDIAEGYSVSREKKESFPLTVTSAQKNPTAFYLCASTSREASGTGELFFGEGSRLTVL.

The sample holds a few counts of this clone. Coverage ceases 3 residues before the CDR3 finishes, and the germline J gene fills in the end. This chain links TRBV6-2 or TRBV6-3 with TRBJ2-7; D may be TRBD1 (6 bases). In germline, CDR1 is MNHEY, CDR2 SVGEGT. The CDR3 totals 12 residues. Trimming took off 7 bases at V and 3 bases at J, with 10 bases between the two ends. The CDR3: CASNPDSYEQYF. Incomplete CDR3 DNA: TGTGCCAGCAACCCGGACAGCTACGAG.

This clone was detected many times. The CDR3 is cut off 3 residues early in the read; its end comes from the germline J gene. The chain combines TRBV5-1 with TRBJ1-1, with D possibly TRBD1 on 5 matching bases. Germline V gives CDR1 SGHRS, CDR2 YFSETQ. This CDR3 has 14 amino acids. V gave up 5 bases and J gave up 0 bases, with 11 bases separating them. Incomplete CDR3 DNA: TGCGCCAGCAGGGTGGAGGGGCTGAACACTGAA. It translates to CASRVEGLNTE. The CDR3, in full, reads CASRVEGLNTEAFF.

There are many counts of this clone. The DNA ends 3 residues before the CDR3 does, and the rest of the CDR3 is filled in from the germline J gene. The gene calls are TRBV7-2 and TRBJ2-5; TRBD1 might be the D (5 bases). The CDR3 is 15 amino acids. CDR1 and CDR2 from the germline V gene are SGHTA and FQGNSA. V was trimmed by 5 bases and J by 5 bases, leaving 18 bases between them. The CDR3 loop is CASSRTGLVGETQYF. CDR3 DNA, as far as it was read: TGTGCCAGCAGCCGAACAGGCCTGGTCGGGGAGACC.

Notes on this clone: Germline and junction disagree at one end, which may indicate a read error. The CDR3 end falls 3 residues outside the read, so it is completed with the germline J gene. The chain uses TRBV7-7 and TRBJ2-1, with 7 bases that match TRBD2. The CDR3 loop spans 15 amino acids. CDR1 and CDR2 from the germline V gene are SSHAT and FNYEAQ (reference sequence). The CDR3 here is CASSLTSFSYNEQFF. The DNA read from the CDR3 is TGTGCTAGCAGCCTGACTAGCTTCAGCTACAATGAG.

This clone was counted many times. The read halts 3 residues ahead of the CDR3 end, with the missing end drawn from the germline J gene. The chain employs TRBV18 and TRBJ1-3, with TRBD1 identical over 10 bases. The germline CDR1 and CDR2 sequences are KGHSH and LQKENI. The V segment lost 3 bases and the J segment 0 bases; nucleotides outside the gene matches: 11. The CDR3 totals 19 residues. The CDR3 sequence: CASSPRGTGDPSSGNTIYF. Incomplete CDR3 DNA: TGTGCCAGCTCACCTAGGGGGACAGGGGACCCCAGCTCTGGAAACACC.

This clone has just a few counts. The CDR3 end is not reached by the read, which stops 3 residues before it; the germline J gene fills it in. The V call is TRBV7-9, the J call TRBJ2-5, with D perhaps TRBD1 (6 bases). The germline V and J ends were trimmed by 4 bases and 5 bases, with 11 bases remaining between them. The germline V gene has CDR1 SEHNR and CDR2 FQNEAQ (reference sequence). There are 13 residues in the CDR3. The CDR3 loop reads CASSSQGLETQYF. CDR3 bases read: TGTGCCAGCAGCTCCCAGGGGCTGGAGACC.